The rows below give T cell receptor beta chains drawn from one sample of a study of technical replicates of blood from a handful of donors. TCRdb's table, derived via immunoSEQ multiplex PCR, lists solely in-frame clones and lacks some. Among some 64,000 clones listed, 80% to 95% were seen once. The material sequenced was PBMCs. These TCRs come from a human donor in good health. Some clones in this sample may be carry-over from other donors' samples. The CDR3 runs from the conserved cysteine through the conserved F or W. A D gene is named only where the DNA matches it firmly. Only part of the rows carry a size: once, few, many, or a class if the clone is expanded.

TGTGCCAGCAGGGACGGTGGGGTAGCGGGATTCTACGAGCAGTACTTC	CASRDGGVAGFYEQYF	TRBD2	TRBV27	TRBJ2-7	NA
TGCGCCAGCAGGCTCCAGCTAGACAGTGGTGAAAAACTGTTTTTT	CASRLQLDSGEKLFF	NA	TRBV5-1	TRBJ1-4	NA
TGTGCCAGAACAGGGTTGGGGAACACTGAAGCTTTCTTT	CARTGLGNTEAFF	NA	TRBV2	TRBJ1-1	once
TGCGCCAGCAGCCAAGATCGGGGAACAGGGGGCTGGGAAGCTTTCTTT	CASSQDRGTGGWEAFF	TRBD1	TRBV4-3	TRBJ1-1	NA
TGCGCCAGCAGCGAGGGACAGAAGAACACTGAAGCTTTCTTT	CASSEGQKNTEAFF	TRBD1	TRBV5-1	TRBJ1-1	NA
TGTGCCAGCAGGGACAACCTGAACACTGAAGCTTTCTTT	CASRDNLNTEAFF	NA	TRBV28	TRBJ1-1	NA
TGTGCCAGCAGCCCCGGACAGGGGGCGAGTTCACCCCTCCACTTT	CASSPGQGASSPLHF	TRBD1	TRBV9	TRBJ1-6	NA
TGCGGAGCGGGGGGCACAGATACGCAGTATTTT	CGAGGTDTQYF	TRBD2	TRBV20-1	TRBJ2-3	NA
TGTGCCAGCAGCGCAGAAGGGGGCTACAATGAGCAGTTCTTC	CASSAEGGYNEQFF	NA	TRBV11-1	TRBJ2-1	NA
TGCGCCAGCAGCCCGACAGTAAACACCGGGGAGCTGTTTTTT	CASSPTVNTGELFF	NA	TRBV5-1	TRBJ2-2	NA
TGTGCCAGCAGAGGAGGGGCCTCTGGAAACACCATATATTTT	CASRGGASGNTIYF	NA	TRBV6-1	TRBJ1-3	NA
TGTGCCAGCAGTTGGGGGACAGGGATCGTCGAGCAGTACTTC	CASSWGTGIVEQYF	TRBD1	TRBV27	TRBJ2-7	once
TGTGCCAGCAGCTACAAGACTAGCGGGAAATCCTACGAGCAGTACTTC	CASSYKTSGKSYEQYF	TRBD2	TRBV7-3	TRBJ2-7	many
TGTGCCAGCAGTTGGACAGGGGGAGGGGATGGCTACACCTTC	CASSWTGGGDGYTF	TRBD1	TRBV6-5	TRBJ1-2	NA
TGTGCCAGCAGTCCCCAGGGGCGGTATGGCTACACCTTC	CASSPQGRYGYTF	NA	TRBV6-5	TRBJ1-2	NA
TGTGCCAGCAGCGGCGACGGGGGGAGGGCTAATGAAAAACTGTTTTTT	CASSGDGGRANEKLFF	NA	TRBV5-6	TRBJ1-4	once
TGCGCCAGCAGCGCGGACAGGGTAGAGACCCAGTACTTC	CASSADRVETQYF	TRBD1	TRBV5-1	TRBJ2-5	large
TGTGCCAGCAGCTTCGACATGGTAGTCGAAAAACTGTTTTTT	CASSFDMVVEKLFF	NA	TRBV5-5	TRBJ1-4	NA
TGTGCCAGCAGTGATATGGGGGCGGCATCAGATACGCAGTATTTT	CASSDMGAASDTQYF	NA	TRBV6-4	TRBJ2-3	NA
TGTGCCAGCAGTCGGGACAGGCTAAACTCTGGAAACACCATATATTTT	CASSRDRLNSGNTIYF	TRBD1	TRBV2	TRBJ1-3	NA
TGTGCCAGCAGCTTCGGGGGGCCCTACAATGAGCAGTTCTTC	CASSFGGPYNEQFF	NA	TRBV7-6	TRBJ2-1	NA
TGTGCTAGTGGTGAAGCGGGAGGGAGCACCGGGGAGCTGTTTTTT	CASGEAGGSTGELFF	TRBD2	TRBV12-5	TRBJ2-2	NA
TGCGCCAGCTCCACCCAGGGGACTAATGAAAAACTGTTTTTT	CASSTQGTNEKLFF	NA	TRBV5-1	TRBJ1-4	NA
TGTGCCAGCAGTCCAGGGGTGCATCAGCCCCAGCATTTT	CASSPGVHQPQHF	NA	TRBV27	TRBJ1-5	NA
TGCGCCAGCAGCCAAGGAGGGACTAAGAGTACGCAGTATTTT	CASSQGGTKSTQYF	TRBD2	TRBV4-3	TRBJ2-3	NA
TGCAGCGTTGTACAGTACACCGGGGAGCTGTTTTTT	CSVVQYTGELFF	NA	TRBV29-1	TRBJ2-2	once
TGCGCCAGCAGATCTACACAGGGGGCCGCTGAAGCTTTCTTT	CASRSTQGAAEAFF	TRBD1	TRBV5-1	TRBJ1-1	NA
TGTGCCAGCAGCTTGGTAGGATTAGACTACTATGGCTACACCTTC	CASSLVGLDYYGYTF	NA	TRBV5-6	TRBJ1-2	NA
TGTGCCAGCAGCTTAAGTTGGAGCTCCTACGAGCAGTACTTC	CASSLSWSSYEQYF	NA	TRBV5-4	TRBJ2-7	NA
TGTGCCAGCACCCCTGGGCTAGCGGGACACAATGAGCAGTTCTTC	CASTPGLAGHNEQFF	TRBD2	TRBV7-2	TRBJ2-1	NA
TGTGCCAGTAGTTCCGGGACTAGTTCTCGGAGCACAGATACGCAGTATTTT	CASSSGTSSRSTDTQYF	TRBD2	TRBV19	TRBJ2-3	once
TGTGCCAGCAGCCAACTAGCGGGAGGGCCATATGAGCAGTTCTTC	CASSQLAGGPYEQFF	TRBD2	TRBV7-2	TRBJ2-1	NA
TGTGCCAGCAGCTTGGGGAGGGGCAAGACCCAGTACTTC	CASSLGRGKTQYF	NA	TRBV5-8	TRBJ2-5	NA
TGTGCCAGCAGCTTAAGGGGGCAGCTTGGCTACACCTTC	CASSLRGQLGYTF	TRBD1	TRBV11-2	TRBJ1-2	NA
TGTGCCAGCAGACGCGACCCAGGGGCTAATGAAAAACTGTTTTTT	CASRRDPGANEKLFF	NA	TRBV6-5	TRBJ1-4	NA
TGTGCCAGCAGCAGCGGAGGACTACACTACGAGCAGTACTTC	CASSSGGLHYEQYF	NA	TRBV7-3	TRBJ2-7	once
TGTGCCAGTAGCAAAGGTCCGGGGGTCGATTTAGCCAAAAACATTCAGTACTTC	CASSKGPGVDLAKNIQYF	NA	TRBV19	TRBJ2-4	NA
TGTGCCAGCAGCTCACCCGCCGGGGGGACCTATGGCTACACCTTC	CASSSPAGGTYGYTF	NA	TRBV7-9	TRBJ1-2	NA
TGTGCTAGTGGTCTGGGACTAGCGATGACCAATGAGCAGTTCTTC	CASGLGLAMTNEQFF	TRBD2	TRBV12-5	TRBJ2-1	NA
TGTGCCTGGAGTAGGCCGGAGGATAACTATGGCTACACCTTC	CAWSRPEDNYGYTF	NA	TRBV30	TRBJ1-2	NA
TGTGCCATCAGTGACCAATCCGGACAGGGTAGCTCCTACGAGCAGTACTTC	CAISDQSGQGSSYEQYF	TRBD1	TRBV10-3	TRBJ2-7	NA
TGTGCCAGCAGCTTAGGTGGGAGCTCCTACAATGAGCAGTTCTTC	CASSLGGSSYNEQFF	NA	TRBV11-1	TRBJ2-1	NA
TGTGCCTGGAGTCGACTATCCTACAATGAGCAGTTCTTC	CAWSRLSYNEQFF	NA	TRBV30	TRBJ2-1	NA
TGCGCCAGCAGCCACCTTAGCGGGGGGGCCTACAATGAGCAGTTCTTC	CASSHLSGGAYNEQFF	TRBD2	TRBV4-3	TRBJ2-1	NA
TGCGCCAGCAGCTCACAGGGTAATTTAGCTTTCTTT	CASSSQGNLAFF	NA	TRBV5-1	TRBJ1-1	few
TGCGCCAGCAGTCGTTCGGGGGGCTTCGATGAGCAGTTCTTC	CASSRSGGFDEQFF	NA	TRBV5-1	TRBJ2-1	few